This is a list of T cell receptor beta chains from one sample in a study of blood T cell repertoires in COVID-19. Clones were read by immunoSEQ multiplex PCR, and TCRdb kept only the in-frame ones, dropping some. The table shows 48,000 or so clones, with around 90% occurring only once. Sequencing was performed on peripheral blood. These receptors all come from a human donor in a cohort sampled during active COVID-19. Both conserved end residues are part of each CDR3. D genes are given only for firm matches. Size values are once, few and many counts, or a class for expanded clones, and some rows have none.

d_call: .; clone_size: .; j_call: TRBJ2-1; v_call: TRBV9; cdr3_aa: CASSVVPLASTYNEQFF; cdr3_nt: TGTGCCAGCAGCGTAGTTCCCCTAGCGAGCACCTACAATGAGCAGTTCTTC
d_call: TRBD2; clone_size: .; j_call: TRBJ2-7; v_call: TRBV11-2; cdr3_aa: CASSRTSGRYNEQYF; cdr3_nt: TGTGCCAGCAGCCGAACTAGCGGGAGGTACAACGAGCAGTACTTC
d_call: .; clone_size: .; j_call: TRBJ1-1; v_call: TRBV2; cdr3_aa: CASNPDRNTEAFF; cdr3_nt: TGTGCCAGCAACCCGGACAGGAACACTGAAGCTTTCTTT
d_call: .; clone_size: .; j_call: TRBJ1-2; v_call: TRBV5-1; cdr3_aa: CASSLQQSYGYTF; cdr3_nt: TGCGCCAGCAGCTTGCAACAGAGTTATGGCTACACCTTC
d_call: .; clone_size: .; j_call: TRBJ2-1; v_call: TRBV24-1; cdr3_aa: CATSGASENNEQFF; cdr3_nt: TGTGCCACCTCCGGGGCTAGCGAAAACAATGAGCAGTTCTTC
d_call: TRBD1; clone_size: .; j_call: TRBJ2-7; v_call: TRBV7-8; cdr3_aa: CASSLFRTGNYEQYF; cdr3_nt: TGTGCCAGCAGCTTATTCAGGACAGGCAACTACGAGCAGTACTTC
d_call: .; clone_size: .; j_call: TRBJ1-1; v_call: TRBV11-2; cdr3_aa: CASSLRENTEAFF; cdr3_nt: TGTGCCAGCAGCTTAAGAGAGAACACTGAAGCTTTCTTT
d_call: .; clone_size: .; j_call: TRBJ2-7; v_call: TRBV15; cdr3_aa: CATSRDTPRGRGYEQYF; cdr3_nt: TGTGCCACCAGCAGAGATACCCCCAGAGGGAGAGGCTACGAGCAGTACTTC
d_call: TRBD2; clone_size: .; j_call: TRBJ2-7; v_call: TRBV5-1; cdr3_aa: CASSLDTSGLPYEQYF; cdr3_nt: TGCGCCAGCAGCTTGGACACTAGCGGGCTACCCTACGAGCAGTACTTC
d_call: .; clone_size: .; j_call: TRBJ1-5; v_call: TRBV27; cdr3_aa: CASAIQGYQPQHF; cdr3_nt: TGTGCCAGCGCGATCCAGGGATATCAGCCCCAGCATTTT
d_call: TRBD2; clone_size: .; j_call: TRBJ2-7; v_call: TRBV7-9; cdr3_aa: CASSSGLAGSEQYF; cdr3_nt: TGTGCCAGCAGCTCCGGACTAGCGGGATCCGAGCAGTACTTC
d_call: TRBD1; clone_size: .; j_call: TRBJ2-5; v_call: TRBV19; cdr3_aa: CASSIGTGEETQYF; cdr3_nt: TGTGCCAGTAGTATCGGGACAGGGGAAGAGACCCAGTACTTC
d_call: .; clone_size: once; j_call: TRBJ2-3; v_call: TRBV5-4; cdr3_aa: CASSLGVAPAPTDTQYF; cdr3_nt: TGTGCCAGCAGCTTGGGGGTAGCCCCGGCCCCTACAGATACGCAGTATTTT
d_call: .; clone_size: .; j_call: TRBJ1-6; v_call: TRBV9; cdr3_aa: CASSVDRSKRDISPLHF; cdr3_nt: TGTGCCAGCAGCGTAGATCGGTCAAAGAGGGATATTTCACCCCTCCACTTT
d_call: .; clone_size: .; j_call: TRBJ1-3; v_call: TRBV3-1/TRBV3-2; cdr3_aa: CASSQDERGNTIYF; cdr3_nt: TGTGCCAGCAGCCAAGATGAGAGGGGAAACACCATATATTTT
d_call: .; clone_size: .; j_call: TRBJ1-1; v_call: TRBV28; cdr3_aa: CASSTTFTEAFF; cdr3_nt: TGTGCCAGCAGCACGACATTCACTGAAGCTTTCTTT
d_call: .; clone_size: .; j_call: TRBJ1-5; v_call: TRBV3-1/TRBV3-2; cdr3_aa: CASSQDRGGDQPQHF; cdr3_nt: TGTGCCAGCAGCCAAGATCGGGGAGGGGATCAGCCCCAGCATTTT
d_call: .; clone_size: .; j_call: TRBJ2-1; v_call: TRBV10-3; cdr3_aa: CAISEAGTGRGDEQFF; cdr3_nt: TGTGCCATCAGTGAGGCAGGGACAGGCCGGGGGGATGAGCAGTTCTTC
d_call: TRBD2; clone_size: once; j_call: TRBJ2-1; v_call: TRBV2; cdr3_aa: CASSLGLGVMQQFF; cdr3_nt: TGTGCCAGCAGTTTAGGACTAGGGGTGATGCAGCAGTTCTTC
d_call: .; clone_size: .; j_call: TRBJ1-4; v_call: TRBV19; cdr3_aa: CATKQGFEKLFF; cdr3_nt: TGTGCCACTAAGCAGGGGTTTGAAAAACTGTTTTTT
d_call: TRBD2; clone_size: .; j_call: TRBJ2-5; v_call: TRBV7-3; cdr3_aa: CASSLTSGAQETQYF; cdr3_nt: TGTGCCAGCAGTTTGACTAGCGGGGCACAAGAGACCCAGTACTTC
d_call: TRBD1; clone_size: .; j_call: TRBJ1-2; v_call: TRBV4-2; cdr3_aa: CASSQATGGANSGYTF; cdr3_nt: TGTGCCAGCAGCCAAGCGACAGGGGGCGCAAACTCTGGCTACACCTTC
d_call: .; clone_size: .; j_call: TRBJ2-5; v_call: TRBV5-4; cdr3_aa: CASSSPDNQETQYF; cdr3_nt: TGTGCCAGCAGCTCTCCGGACAACCAAGAGACCCAGTACTTC
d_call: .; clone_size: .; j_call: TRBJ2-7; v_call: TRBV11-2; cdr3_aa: CASSPIKNNQGSTQQYF; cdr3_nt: TGTGCCAGCAGCCCTATAAAGAACAATCAGGGTTCTACACAGCAGTACTTC
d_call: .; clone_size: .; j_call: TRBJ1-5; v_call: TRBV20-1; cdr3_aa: CSASLNQPQHF; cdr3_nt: TGCAGTGCTAGTTTAAATCAGCCCCAGCATTTT
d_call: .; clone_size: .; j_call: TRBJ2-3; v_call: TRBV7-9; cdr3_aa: CASSFARTMSTDTQYF; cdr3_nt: TGTGCCAGCAGCTTTGCTCGGACAATGTCCACAGATACGCAGTATTTT
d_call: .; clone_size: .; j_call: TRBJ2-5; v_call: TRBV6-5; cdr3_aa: CASTQGGRETQYF; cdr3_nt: TGTGCCTCTACCCAAGGGGGACGAGAGACCCAGTACTTC
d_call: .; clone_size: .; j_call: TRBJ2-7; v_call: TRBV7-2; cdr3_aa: CASSYRVGAYEQYF; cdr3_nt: TGTGCCAGCAGCTACAGGGTGGGGGCCTACGAGCAGTACTTC
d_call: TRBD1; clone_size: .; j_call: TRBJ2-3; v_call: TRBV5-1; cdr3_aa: CASSLTGGYPDTQYF; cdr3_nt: TGCGCCAGCAGCTTGACAGGGGGTTACCCAGATACGCAGTATTTT
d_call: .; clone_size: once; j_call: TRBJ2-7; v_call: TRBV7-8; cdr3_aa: CASSPPGNPYEQYF; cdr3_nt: TGTGCCAGCAGCCCCCCAGGGAACCCCTACGAGCAGTACTTC
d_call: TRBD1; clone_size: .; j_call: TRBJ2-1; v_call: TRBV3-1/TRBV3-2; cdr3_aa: CASSQQTGTSSYNEQFF; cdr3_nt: TGTGCCAGCAGCCAACAGACAGGGACGAGCTCCTACAATGAGCAGTTCTTC
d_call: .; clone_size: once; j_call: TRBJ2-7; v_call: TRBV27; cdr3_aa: CASSSGGGGSMSYEQYF; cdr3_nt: TGTGCCAGCAGTTCCGGCGGGGGCGGGAGTATGTCTTACGAGCAGTACTTC
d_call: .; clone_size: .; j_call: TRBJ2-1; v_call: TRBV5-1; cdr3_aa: CASSLGRARPYNEQFF; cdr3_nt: TGCGCCAGCAGCTTGGGGCGGGCGCGGCCCTACAATGAGCAGTTCTTC
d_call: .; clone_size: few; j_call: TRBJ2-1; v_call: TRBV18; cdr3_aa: CASSPGFPYNEQFF; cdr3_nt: TGTGCCAGCTCACCGGGCTTTCCCTACAATGAGCAGTTCTTC
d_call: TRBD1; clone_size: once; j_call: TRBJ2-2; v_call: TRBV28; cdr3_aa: CASSLTGTGSGELFF; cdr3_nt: TGTGCCAGCAGTCTCACCGGGACAGGGTCCGGGGAGCTGTTTTTT